This record looks at one TCR beta chain sequence and its context. Its antigen is as yet unknown. Terminally differentiated effector memory CD45RA+ cells were excluded by CCR7 positive selection of CD45RO-negative cells. The data were obtained in a study of shared clonotypes between healthy human individuals. Across the whole study: Per donor, three plates held CD4 naive cells, three held CD4 memory, two held CD8 naive and one held CD8 memory. Findings and caveats of the study: For sorted subsets, rarefaction showed incomplete sequencing despite large depth. Sample collection involved blood only; tissue repertoires are likely different.

Per the original data handling: Junction-only immunoSEQ data arrived without quality scores, meaning filtering differed. Profiling relied on immunoSEQ multiplex PCR, and the TCRdb table lists in-frame clones only, not all of them. D and trimming come from the DNA, and the V and J calls and clone size come from that table. The sample holds around 2.1 million clones; 85% to 95% are singletons and the top ten take roughly 1.8%. Sequencing used naive CD8+ T cells from PBMCs. This receptor was identified in a man younger than 30 in good health. Some clones in this sample may be carry-over from other donors' samples.

The chain's CDR3 is CASSWTGGKETQYF. The CDR3, as DNA: TGTGCCAGCAGCTGGACAGGGGGCAAGGAGACCCAGTACTTC. The V call is TRBV7-8, the J call TRBJ2-5, with TRBD1 identical over 11 bases. This CDR3 is 14 amino acids long. V shed 4 bases, J shed 5 bases, and the junction held 3 bases outside the gene matches. Per the germline V gene, CDR1 is SGHVS and CDR2 is FQNEAQ.